The 24 T cell receptor beta chains below come from one sample, sequenced in a study of blood T cell repertoires in COVID-19. Generated by immunoSEQ multiplex PCR, the TCRdb table keeps only in-frame clones and is missing some. The table has some 80,000 clones, 82% seen once; the top ten hold less than 40%. Source material: peripheral blood. The receptors derive from a woman in her 70s with acute or convalescent COVID-19.

This clone has only a few counts. The J gene is TRBJ1-2, the V gene TRBV3-1 (or the pseudogene TRBV3-2); a weak D match, TRBD1 (6 bases). Germline loops: CDR1 LGHDT, CDR2 YNNKEL (reference sequence). Between the trimmed V and J ends, which lost 1 base and 14 bases, there was a span of 17 bases. This CDR3 contains 13 residues. The CDR3 region is CASSQGIQGPGTF. The CDR3 DNA reads as TGTGCCAGCAGCCAAGGGATACAGGGCCCGGGAACCTTC.

The V call is TRBV2, the J call TRBJ2-1, with TRBD2 matching 10 bases. Looked up from germline, CDR1 is SNHLY and CDR2 is FYNNEI. The CDR3 sequence is 15 residues long. The J segment lost 7 bases and the V segment lost 9 bases, leaving 12 bases of the junction unmatched. CDR3 nucleotides: TGTGCCAGTAACAGAGCGGGAGGGCCTAATAATGAGCAGTTCTTC. Amino acid sequence: CASNRAGGPNNEQFF. Combining the CDR3 with reference TRBV2 and TRBJ2-1 gives the whole variable domain EPEVTQTPSHQVTQMGQEVILRCVPISNHLYFYWYRQILGQKVEFLVSFYNNEISEKSEIFDDQFSVERPDGSNFTLKIRSTKLEDSAMYFCASNRAGGPNNEQFFGPGTRLTVL.

The genes are TRBV18 and TRBJ2-1; 10 bases map to TRBD1. This CDR3 spans 16 amino acids. CDR1 is KGHSH and CDR2 is LQKENI in the germline V gene. With 3 bases clipped from V and 3 bases from J, the junction kept 5 bases outside the gene matches. CDR3 sequence: CASSPRTGGNYNEQFF. DNA of the CDR3: TGTGCCAGCTCACCCCGGACAGGGGGGAACTACAATGAGCAGTTCTTC.

The CDR3 is CASSLAGGLAVYNEQFF. CDR3 coding DNA: TGCGCCAGCAGCTTGGCCGGGGGACTAGCGGTTTACAATGAGCAGTTCTTC. The V call is TRBV5-1, the J call TRBJ2-1, with 11 positions matching TRBD2. The CDR3 sequence is 17 residues long. Trimming took 0 bases from V and 4 from J; bases not matched to a gene: 6. Germline V gives CDR1 SGHRS, CDR2 YFSETQ.

In this sample, this clone turned up a few times. The CDR3 reads CASSAGYGNQPQHF. CDR3 nucleotides: TGTGCCAGCAGTGCAGGGTATGGCAATCAGCCCCAGCATTTT. The chain carries TRBV2 and TRBJ1-5; tentatively, D is TRBD1 (5 bases). The CDR3 sequence is 14 residues long. Between the trimmed V and J ends, which lost 4 bases and 2 bases, there was a span of 9 bases. Per germline, CDR1 SNHLY and CDR2 FYNNEI.

This sequence joins TRBV5-1 and TRBJ1-6; possibly TRBD1 for D (6 bases). The V gene's germline CDR1 is SGHRS and CDR2 YFSETQ. Trimming took 0 bases from V and 8 from J, leaving 12 bases between them. This CDR3 has 15 residues. Here the CDR3 reads CASSLAGRGYSPLHF. The CDR3, as DNA: TGCGCCAGCAGCTTGGCCGGGAGGGGGTATTCACCCCTCCACTTT.

This clone was observed a handful of times. The chain employs TRBV5-6 and TRBJ1-4, with D perhaps matching TRBD1 (5 bases). Between the trimmed V and J ends, which lost 2 bases and 6 bases, there was a span of 17 bases. Germline assignment: CDR1 SGHDT and CDR2 YYEEEE. The length of the CDR3 is 16 residues. CDR3 in amino acids: CASSLRLGRGYEKLFF. CDR3 sequence (DNA): TGTGCCAGCAGCTTAAGATTGGGACGGGGGTATGAAAAACTGTTTTTT.

The gene calls are TRBV5-1 and TRBJ1-1; 9 bases are shared with TRBD1. The junction had 10 bases not matched to a gene; V was cut back by 0 bases and J by 4 bases. Germline V lookup: CDR1 SGHRS, CDR2 YFSETQ. This CDR3 comprises 17 residues. CDR3 coding DNA: TGCGCCAGCAGCTTGGCCGGGACAGGGCAATCTAGCACTGAAGCTTTCTTT. Translated, it gives CASSLAGTGQSSTEAFF.

The chain recombines TRBV5-8 with TRBJ2-2; D might be TRBD1 (5 bases). The germline CDR1 and CDR2 sequences are SGHTS and YDEGEE. The CDR3 consists of 16 residues. V lost 1 base, J lost 2 bases, and 12 bases lay in between. Here the CDR3 DNA reads TGTGCCAGCAGCTTGAGACAGAGAATAAACACCGGGGAGCTGTTTTTT. Translated, it gives CASSLRQRINTGELFF.

The chain is built from TRBV6-1 and TRBJ2-4, with a weak D call TRBD2 (6 bases). The CDR3 has 16 amino acids. Trimming stripped 0 bases from V and 4 bases from J, with 13 bases between. Germline V gene data show CDR1 as MNHNS and CDR2 as SASEGT. The CDR3 loop is CASSEASSGGKNIQYF. The DNA of the CDR3 is TGTGCCAGCAGTGAAGCTTCCTCCGGGGGAAAAAACATTCAGTACTTC.

This clone has more than one count but fewer than ten. The V gene is TRBV15, the J gene TRBJ2-1; 9 bases are shared with TRBD2. J lost 0 bases, V lost 1 base, and 7 bases had no gene match. Germline lookup yields CDR1 LNHNV and CDR2 YYDKDF (reference sequence). The CDR3 runs to 18 residues. The CDR3 DNA sequence: TGTGCCACCAGCAGAGGGGGTGCGGGAGGGAGCTCCTACAATGAGCAGTTCTTC. Its protein product is CATSRGGAGGSSYNEQFF.

The chain couples TRBV19 to TRBJ2-1; no definite D call. V lost 1 base and J 10 bases, leaving 11 bases between the germline ends. The germline CDR1 and CDR2 sequences are LNHDA and SQIVND (reference sequence). This CDR3 is built from 13 residues. CDR3 loop: CASSIANSPEQFF. The CDR3 nucleotides are TGTGCCAGTAGTATAGCTAACTCCCCGGAGCAGTTCTTC.

The gene calls are TRBV3-1 (or the pseudogene TRBV3-2) and TRBJ2-2, with 14 bases identical to TRBD2. The CDR3 length is 18 residues. Germline CDR1 LGHDT, CDR2 YNNKEL (reference sequence). Trimming cost V 5 bases and J 4 bases; bases outside gene matches: 9. CDR3 in DNA: TGTGCCAGCAGCATCCCGGGACTAGCGGGAGCGGGCACCGGGGAGCTGTTTTTT. Translation gives CASSIPGLAGAGTGELFF.

V and J are TRBV2 and TRBJ2-1; 11 positions agree with TRBD1. This CDR3 spans 17 amino acids. The germline V gene has CDR1 SNHLY and CDR2 FYNNEI. The V and J ends lost 5 bases and 0 bases, in that order; junction bases with no gene match: 6. CDR3 region: CASSPGQGGSSYNEQFF. CDR3 in DNA: TGTGCCAGCAGTCCGGGACAGGGGGGAAGCTCCTACAATGAGCAGTTCTTC.

This clone was observed a handful of times. The CDR3 DNA reads TGCGCCAGCAGCTTGGAACTAGCGGGAACAAATGAGCAGTTCTTC. Protein: CASSLELAGTNEQFF. The chain has TRBV5-1 and TRBJ2-1; 10 bases match TRBD2. Looked up from germline, CDR1 is SGHRS and CDR2 is YFSETQ. Trimming cost V 0 bases and J 7 bases; bases outside gene matches: 4. The CDR3 runs 15 residues.

This clone was seen at least ten times. The rearrangement joins TRBV7-9 to TRBJ2-1; 14 bases agree with TRBD2. There are 20 residues in the CDR3. V shed 5 bases and J 6 bases; nucleotides not matched to a gene: 18. Per germline, CDR1 SEHNR and CDR2 FQNEAQ (reference sequence). In DNA form, the CDR3 reads TGTGCCAGCAGCAGAATGCCGGGACTAGCGGGAGTCTACCGCCGCAATGAGCAGTTCTTC. Encoded protein: CASSRMPGLAGVYRRNEQFF.

The chain joins TRBV5-1 to TRBJ1-5; weak D call: TRBD1 (6 bases). The V end lost 5 bases, the J end lost 1 base, and 10 bases lay between the germline ends. Germline V lookup: CDR1 SGHRS, CDR2 YFSETQ. This CDR3 has 14 residues. This CDR3 is CASSVGGSNQPQHF. As DNA, the CDR3 is TGCGCCAGCAGTGTTGGGGGCAGCAATCAGCCCCAGCATTTT.

The chain links TRBV30 to TRBJ1-2; maybe TRBD1 (6 bases). Trimming pared 0 bases from V and 4 bases from J, leaving 15 bases between. The CDR3 extends over 15 amino acids. Germline-derived CDR1 and CDR2 are GTSNPN and SVGIG (reference sequence). CDR3 bases: TGTGCCTGGAGTGTACCGGGGCAGGGGTTCTATGGCTACACCTTC. This codes for CAWSVPGQGFYGYTF.

The CDR3 coding sequence is TGTGCCAGCAGCGTAGACGATCTGGGGCTAACGAAGGAGACCCAGTACTTC. It is translated as CASSVDDLGLTKETQYF. The chain uses TRBV9 and TRBJ2-5, with D maybe TRBD1 (5 bases). The germline gives CDR1 SGDLS, CDR2 YYNGEE. Trimming stripped 0 bases from V and 5 bases from J, with 20 bases between. CDR3 length: 17 amino acids.

The rearrangement uses TRBV7-6 and TRBJ2-2, with a tentative D call TRBD1 (6 bases). The CDR3 is 18 amino acids. In germline, CDR1 is SGHVS, CDR2 FNYEAQ. V lost 5 bases, J lost 2 bases, and 21 bases lay in between. CDR3 sequence: CASSPRLGQGINTGELFF. The CDR3 nucleotides read TGTGCCAGCAGCCCTCGCCTAGGGCAGGGGATAAACACCGGGGAGCTGTTTTTT.

The chain has TRBV9 and TRBJ2-3, with 7 bases aligning to TRBD2. Germline trimming cut 0 bases from V and 4 bases from J; bases unmatched to any gene: 2. This CDR3 region has 14 residues. CDR1 is SGDLS and CDR2 is YYNGEE in the germline V gene. The DNA for the CDR3 is TGTGCCAGCAGCGTAGGGACTAGGTCAGATACGCAGTATTTT. Translated: CASSVGTRSDTQYF.

V is TRBV29-1 and J is TRBJ2-7; D perhaps matches TRBD2 (7 bases). CDR3 size: 12 residues. Trimming removed 7 bases at V and 4 bases at J, with 14 bases between. Germline loops: CDR1 SQVTM, CDR2 ANQGSEA. CDR3: CSAWTAGYEQYF. The DNA of the CDR3 is TGCAGCGCTTGGACAGCGGGATACGAGCAGTACTTC.

V usage is TRBV12-5 and J usage is TRBJ2-1; D gene uncertain. This CDR3 region has 15 residues. Germline V gives CDR1 LGHNT, CDR2 FRNRAP. V lost 2 bases and J 1 base, leaving 9 bases between the germline ends. Here the CDR3 reads CASGLLPSSYNEQFF. For the CDR3, the DNA is TGTGCTAGTGGTTTGCTTCCTAGTTCCTACAATGAGCAGTTCTTC.

The chain combines TRBV15 with TRBJ1-2, with D uncertain. V lost 1 base and J lost 5, with 8 bases in between. The CDR3 is made up of 13 amino acids. CDR1 is LNHNV and CDR2 is YYDKDF in the germline V gene (reference sequence). CDR3 nucleotides: TGTGCCACCAGCAGAGGTACACCTTATGGCTACACCTTC. Its protein product is CATSRGTPYGYTF.